Listed below are T cell receptor beta chains from one sample, sequenced in a study of read filtering for tumor transcriptome and immune sequencing. TCRdb passed the reads through MiXCR, listing each CDR3 protein once. This table has about 60,000 distinct CDR3 sequences, approximately 15% appearing once. The sequenced material came from a population of CD138-negative cells sorted from bone marrow. The receptors here all came from a donor aged 40 or older with multiple myeloma. Each CDR3 is given with its conserved first and last residue. A D gene is named only where the DNA matches it firmly. Only part of the rows carry a size: once, few, many, or a class if the clone is expanded.

many	.	TRBJ2-3	TRBV3-1	CASSQGDTQYF	TGTGCCAGCAGCCAAGGGGATACGCAGTATTTT
few	.	TRBJ1-5	TRBV6-6	CASSYRGSNQPQHF	TGTGCCAGCAGTTACAGGGGTAGCAATCAGCCCCAGCATTTT
many	.	TRBJ1-2	TRBV7-9	CASSPRTVAGYTF	TGTGCCAGCAGCCCACGGACAGTTGCTGGCTACACCTTC
many	.	TRBJ1-2	TRBV29-1	CSVASGDDGYTF	TGCAGCGTTGCGTCCGGGGACGATGGCTACACCTTC
few	TRBD2	TRBJ2-5	TRBV6-5	CASSYRVLGLEETQYF	TGTGCCAGCAGTTACCGGGTCCTCGGACTAGAAGAGACCCAGTACTTC
many	.	TRBJ1-2	TRBV7-2	CASSPRGGGLSYGYTF	TGTGCCAGCAGCCCCCGAGGGGGGGGGCTTAGCTATGGCTACACCTTC
.	.	TRBJ2-1	TRBV20-1	CSARDLLVSKNEQFF	TGCAGTGCTAGAGATTTACTAGTTTCGAAAAATGAGCAGTTCTTC
.	.	TRBJ2-7	TRBV14	CASSHRGLGPERREQYF	TGTGCCAGCAGCCACCGGGGGCTCGGTCCAGAAAGACGCGAGCAGTACTTC
many	.	TRBJ2-5	TRBV29-1	CSVEGDMRSPQETQYF	TGCAGCGTTGAAGGAGATATGAGAAGCCCGCAAGAGACCCAGTACTTC
many	.	TRBJ2-1	TRBV20-1	CSASGEASSYNEQFF	TGCAGTGCTAGCGGCGAGGCTAGCAGCTACAATGAGCAGTTCTTC
many	.	TRBJ1-1	TRBV24-1	CATAPRGGTEAFF	TGTGCCACCGCCCCCCGGGGGGGGACTGAAGCTTTCTTT
many	.	TRBJ2-5	TRBV14	CASSQDWGEETQYF	TGTGCCAGCAGCCAAGATTGGGGGGAAGAGACCCAGTACTTC
many	.	TRBJ2-1	TRBV20-1	CSASRRENEQFF	TGCAGTGCTAGTCGCAGGGAAAATGAGCAGTTCTTC
many	.	TRBJ1-5	TRBV9	CTSSVGAGLQPQHF	TGTACCAGCAGCGTAGGAGCAGGTCTGCAGCCCCAGCATTTT
many	TRBD2	TRBJ2-1	TRBV30	CAWSGVAGVGEQFF	TGTGCCTGGAGTGGCGTAGCGGGAGTTGGCGAGCAGTTCTTC
many	.	TRBJ2-5	TRBV25-1	CASRERAPYQETQYF	TGTGCCAGCAGGGAAAGGGCCCCGTACCAAGAGACCCAGTACTTC
many	.	TRBJ1-1	TRBV5-4	CASSFGQTEAFF	TGTGCCAGCAGCTTTGGACAGACTGAAGCTTTCTTT
many	.	TRBJ2-1	TRBV19	CASSANLPGLRYNEQFF	TGTGCCAGTAGTGCTAACTTACCGGGACTGAGATACAATGAGCAGTTCTTC
many	.	TRBJ1-1	TRBV5-4	CASSLFGGPRRTEAFF	TGTGCCAGCAGCTTGTTCGGGGGCCCGAGGCGTACTGAAGCTTTCTTT
.	.	TRBJ2-2	TRBV28	CASSLWGDGPSTGELSF	TGTGCCAGCAGTTTATGGGGGGATGGGCCTAGCACCGGGGAGCTGTCTTTT
many	.	TRBJ1-5	TRBV7-9	CASSQTGQPQHF	TGTGCCAGCAGTCAAACGGGTCAGCCCCAGCATTTT
.	.	TRBJ1-2	TRBV27	CASSNKLQGNYGYTF	TGTGCCAGCAGTAATAAACTACAGGGTAACTATGGCTACACCTTC
many	TRBD2	TRBJ2-1	TRBV7-8	CASSRRASGSLNEQFF	TGTGCCAGCAGCCGAAGGGCTAGCGGGAGTCTCAATGAGCAGTTCTTC
.	.	TRBJ2-3	TRBV12-3/TRBV12-4	CASTPSGAETDTQYF	TGTGCCAGCACCCCCTCGGGGGCTGAGACAGATACGCAGTATTTT
many	.	TRBJ1-1	TRBV29-1	CSVRGTGITEAFF	TGCAGCGTACGGGGCACGGGGATCACTGAAGCTTTCTTT
few	TRBD1	TRBJ2-1	TRBV7-8	CASKSRGSGQGIEQFF	TGTGCCAGCAAGTCTCGAGGCTCCGGACAGGGTATCGAGCAGTTCTTC
many	.	TRBJ2-3	TRBV7-2	CASSFLQGITDTQYF	TGTGCCAGCAGCTTTTTGCAGGGGATCACAGATACGCAGTATTTT
.	.	TRBJ2-2	TRBV30	CAWSATGELFF	TGTGCCTGGAGTGCCACCGGGGAGCTGTTTTTT
many	.	TRBJ1-1	TRBV20-1	CSARVKDTLNTEAFF	TGCAGTGCTAGAGTTAAGGACACCTTGAACACTGAAGCTTTCTTT
many	.	TRBJ2-2	TRBV10-2	CASSDPPLVTGELFF	TGCGCCAGCAGTGACCCCCCGCTTGTGACCGGGGAGCTGTTTTTT
few	.	TRBJ2-1	TRBV12-3/TRBV12-4	CASSLSLTHEQFF	TGTGCCAGCAGTTTATCCCTGACCCATGAGCAGTTCTTC
few	.	TRBJ1-1	TRBV29-1	CSALLVEAFF	TGCAGCGCTCTACTGGTTGAAGCTTTCTTT
.	TRBD2	TRBJ2-1	TRBV7-3	CASRMTGTSGRKYNEQFF	TGTGCCAGCAGAATGACCGGGACTAGCGGGAGAAAGTACAATGAGCAGTTCTTC
.	TRBD2	TRBJ2-5	TRBV7-3	CASSSGLGHQETQYF	TGTGCCAGCAGCTCGGGACTAGGCCACCAAGAGACCCAGTACTTC
.	.	TRBJ2-3	TRBV29-1	CSVAEGAGDTQYF	TGCAGCGTTGCGGAGGGGGCGGGAGATACGCAGTATTTT
many	TRBD2	TRBJ2-3	TRBV5-1	CASSPGASGSDTQYF	TGCGCCAGCAGCCCCGGGGCTAGCGGGAGTGATACGCAGTATTTT
many	TRBD2	TRBJ2-1	TRBV20-1	CSASPGLAGLAEQFF	TGCAGTGCTAGCCCCGGACTAGCGGGATTGGCTGAGCAGTTCTTC
many	TRBD1	TRBJ1-1	TRBV7-2	CASSPQGQIRVEAFF	TGTGCCAGCAGCCCACAGGGACAGATCAGAGTTGAAGCTTTCTTT
few	.	TRBJ2-1	TRBV6-4	CASSERNEQFF	TGTGCCAGCAGCGAAAGAAACGAGCAGTTCTTC
many	TRBD1	TRBJ1-5	TRBV20-1	CSARDGDRVSQPQHF	TGCAGTGCTAGAGATGGGGACAGGGTTAGTCAGCCCCAGCATTTT
.	.	TRBJ2-5	TRBV12-3/TRBV12-4	CASSPWAGEETQYF	TGTGCCAGCAGCCCCTGGGCAGGTGAAGAGACCCAGTACTTC
many	.	TRBJ1-2	TRBV9	CASTLGQTYGYTF	TGTGCCAGCACCTTGGGGCAGACCTATGGCTACACCTTC
many	.	TRBJ2-7	TRBV28	CASSGPGQGLAYEQYF	TGTGCCAGCAGTGGCCCCGGACAGGGACTAGCCTACGAGCAGTACTTC
many	TRBD2	TRBJ2-1	TRBV28	CASSSPPGGQNEQFF	TGTGCCAGCAGTTCCCCCCCGGGAGGGCAGAATGAGCAGTTCTTC
many	.	TRBJ2-1	TRBV28	CASSLGSYEQFF	TGTGCCAGCAGTTTAGGCAGCTATGAGCAGTTCTTC
many	.	TRBJ2-7	TRBV6-5	CASSPGPYEQYF	TGTGCCAGCAGCCCAGGGCCCTACGAGCAGTACTTC
many	.	TRBJ1-1	TRBV7-2	CASSLTTGAREAFF	TGTGCCAGCAGCTTAACGACAGGCGCCCGCGAAGCTTTCTTT
many	TRBD2	TRBJ2-7	TRBV5-1	CASSGLGLAGTYEQYF	TGCGCCAGCAGCGGTCTTGGGCTAGCGGGAACCTACGAGCAGTACTTC
many	.	TRBJ2-1	TRBV20-1	CSARNSLPSSYNEQFF	TGCAGTGCTAGAAACTCCCTACCCAGCTCCTACAATGAGCAGTTCTTC
many	TRBD1	TRBJ2-7	TRBV12-3/TRBV12-4	CASSLAGGSYEQYF	TGTGCCAGCAGTTTGGCAGGGGGATCTTACGAGCAGTACTTC
many	.	TRBJ2-1	TRBV20-1	CSARASHEQFF	TGCAGTGCCAGAGCGAGTCATGAGCAGTTCTTC
few	.	TRBJ2-2	TRBV2	CASSGSTGELFF	TGTGCCAGCAGTGGTAGCACCGGGGAGCTGTTTTTT
many	.	TRBJ2-2	TRBV19	CASTTLRGGTGELFF	TGTGCCAGTACCACGCTCAGGGGTGGCACCGGGGAGCTGTTTTTT
.	.	TRBJ2-1	TRBV7-2	CASSLEALGTSNLNEQFF	TGTGCCAGCAGCTTAGAGGCTTTGGGGACTTCTAATCTGAATGAGCAGTTCTTC
many	TRBD2	TRBJ2-7	TRBV29-1	CSVDGLLAGDSYEQYF	TGCAGCGTTGATGGGTTACTAGCGGGAGATTCCTACGAGCAGTACTTC